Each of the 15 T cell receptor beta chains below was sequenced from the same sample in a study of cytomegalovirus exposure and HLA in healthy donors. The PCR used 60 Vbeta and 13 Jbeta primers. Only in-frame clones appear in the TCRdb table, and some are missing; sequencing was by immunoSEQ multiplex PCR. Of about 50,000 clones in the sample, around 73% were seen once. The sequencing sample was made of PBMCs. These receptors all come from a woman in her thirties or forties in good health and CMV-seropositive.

In DNA, the CDR3 is TGTGCCAGCAGCTTAGCGCGCGACAGACCAAACAATCAGCCCCAGCATTTT. As protein: CASSLARDRPNNQPQHF. The rearrangement joins TRBV7-8 to TRBJ1-5; D is perhaps TRBD1 (5 bases). CDR3 length equals 17 residues. Germline V lookup: CDR1 SGHVS, CDR2 FQNEAQ. Trimming took off 0 bases at V and 3 bases at J, with 15 bases between the two ends.

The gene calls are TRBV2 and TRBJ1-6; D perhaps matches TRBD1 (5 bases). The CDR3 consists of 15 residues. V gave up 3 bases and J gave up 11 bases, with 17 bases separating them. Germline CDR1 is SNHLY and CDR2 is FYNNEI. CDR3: CASSEGQSEGAPLHF. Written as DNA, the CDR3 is TGTGCCAGCAGTGAGGGGCAGAGTGAAGGGGCACCCCTCCACTTT. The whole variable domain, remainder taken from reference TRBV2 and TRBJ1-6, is EPEVTQTPSHQVTQMGQEVILRCVPISNHLYFYWYRQILGQKVEFLVSFYNNEISEKSEIFDDQFSVERPDGSNFTLKIRSTKLEDSAMYFCASSEGQSEGAPLHFGNGTRLTVT.

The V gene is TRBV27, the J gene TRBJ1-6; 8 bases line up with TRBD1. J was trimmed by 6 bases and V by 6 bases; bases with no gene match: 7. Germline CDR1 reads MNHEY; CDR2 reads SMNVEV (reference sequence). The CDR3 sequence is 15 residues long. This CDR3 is CASRDRGQFNSPLHF. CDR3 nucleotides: TGTGCCAGCAGAGACAGGGGCCAATTTAATTCACCCCTCCACTTT.

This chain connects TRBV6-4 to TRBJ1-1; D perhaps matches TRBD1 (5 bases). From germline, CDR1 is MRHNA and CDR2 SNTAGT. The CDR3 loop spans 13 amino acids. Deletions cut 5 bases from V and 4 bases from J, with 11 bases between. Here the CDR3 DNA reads TGTGCCAGCAGTTCAGGGAGGGGCACTGAAGCTTTCTTT. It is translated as CASSSGRGTEAFF.

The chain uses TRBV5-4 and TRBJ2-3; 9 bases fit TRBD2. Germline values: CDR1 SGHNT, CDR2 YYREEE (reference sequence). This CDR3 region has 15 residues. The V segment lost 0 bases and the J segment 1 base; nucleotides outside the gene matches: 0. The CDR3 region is CASSLGGGGTDTQYF. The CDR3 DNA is TGTGCCAGCAGCTTGGGCGGGGGGGGCACAGATACGCAGTATTTT.

This CDR3 reads CAIGGSSYNEQFF. CDR3 DNA: TGTGCCATCGGCGGAAGCTCCTACAATGAGCAGTTCTTC. The V gene is TRBV2, the J gene TRBJ2-1, with D hard to call. Germline V CDR1 and CDR2: SNHLY, FYNNEI. V was shortened by 10 bases and J by 0 bases, with 10 bases between the two germline ends. The CDR3 is 13 residues long.

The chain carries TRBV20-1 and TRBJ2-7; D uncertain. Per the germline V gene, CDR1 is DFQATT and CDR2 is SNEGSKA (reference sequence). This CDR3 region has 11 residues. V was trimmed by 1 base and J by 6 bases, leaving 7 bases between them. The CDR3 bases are TGCAGTGCTAGAGGCCCGGGCGAGCAGTACTTC. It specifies CSARGPGEQYF.

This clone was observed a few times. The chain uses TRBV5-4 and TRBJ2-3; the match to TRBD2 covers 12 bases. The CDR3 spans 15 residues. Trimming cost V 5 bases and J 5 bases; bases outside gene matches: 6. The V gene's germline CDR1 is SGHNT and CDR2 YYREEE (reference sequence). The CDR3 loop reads CASSSRTSGVDTQYF. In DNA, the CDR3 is TGTGCCAGCAGTTCTCGGACTAGCGGGGTAGATACGCAGTATTTT.

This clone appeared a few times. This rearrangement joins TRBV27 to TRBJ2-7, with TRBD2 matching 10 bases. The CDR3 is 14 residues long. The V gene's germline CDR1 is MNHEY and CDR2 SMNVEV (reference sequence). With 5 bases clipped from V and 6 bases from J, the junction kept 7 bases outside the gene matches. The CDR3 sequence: CASSPLAGEVEQYF. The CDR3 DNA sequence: TGTGCCAGCAGTCCTCTAGCGGGGGAGGTCGAGCAGTACTTC.

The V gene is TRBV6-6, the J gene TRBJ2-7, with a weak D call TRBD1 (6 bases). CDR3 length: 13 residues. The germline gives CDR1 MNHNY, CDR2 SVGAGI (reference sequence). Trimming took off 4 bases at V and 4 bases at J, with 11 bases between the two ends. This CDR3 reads CASSLAQGYEQYF. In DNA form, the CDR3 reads TGTGCCAGCAGTTTGGCACAGGGATACGAGCAGTACTTC.

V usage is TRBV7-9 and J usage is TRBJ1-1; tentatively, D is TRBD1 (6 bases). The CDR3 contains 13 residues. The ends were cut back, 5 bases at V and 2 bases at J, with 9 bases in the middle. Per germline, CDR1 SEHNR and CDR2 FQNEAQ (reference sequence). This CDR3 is CASSHGTNTEAFF. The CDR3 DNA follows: TGTGCCAGCAGCCACGGGACAAACACTGAAGCTTTCTTT.

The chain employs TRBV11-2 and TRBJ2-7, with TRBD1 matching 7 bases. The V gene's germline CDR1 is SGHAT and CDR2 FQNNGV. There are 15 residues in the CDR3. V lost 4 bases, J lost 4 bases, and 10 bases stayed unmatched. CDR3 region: CASSSGTAKSYEQYF. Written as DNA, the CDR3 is TGTGCCAGCAGCTCCGGGACAGCCAAAAGTTACGAGCAGTACTTC.

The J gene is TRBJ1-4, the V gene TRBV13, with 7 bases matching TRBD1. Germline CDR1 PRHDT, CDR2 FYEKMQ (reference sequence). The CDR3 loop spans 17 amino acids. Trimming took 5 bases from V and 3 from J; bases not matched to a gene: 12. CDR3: CASSARQGPGANEKLFF. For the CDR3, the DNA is TGTGCCAGCAGCGCGAGACAGGGCCCCGGGGCTAATGAAAAACTGTTTTTT.

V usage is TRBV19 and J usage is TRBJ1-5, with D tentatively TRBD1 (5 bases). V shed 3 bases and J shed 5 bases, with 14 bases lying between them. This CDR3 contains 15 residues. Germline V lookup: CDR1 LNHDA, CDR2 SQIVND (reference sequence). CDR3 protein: CASSIVPGRDQPQHF. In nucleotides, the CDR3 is TGTGCCAGTAGTATCGTACCAGGGAGGGATCAGCCCCAGCATTTT.

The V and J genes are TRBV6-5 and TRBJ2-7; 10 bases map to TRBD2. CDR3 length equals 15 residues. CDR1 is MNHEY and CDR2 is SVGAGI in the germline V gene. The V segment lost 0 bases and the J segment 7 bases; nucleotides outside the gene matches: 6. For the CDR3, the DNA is TGTGCCAGCAGTTACTCTTCTAGCGGGGGTGCGGAGCAGTACTTC. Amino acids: CASSYSSSGGAEQYF.